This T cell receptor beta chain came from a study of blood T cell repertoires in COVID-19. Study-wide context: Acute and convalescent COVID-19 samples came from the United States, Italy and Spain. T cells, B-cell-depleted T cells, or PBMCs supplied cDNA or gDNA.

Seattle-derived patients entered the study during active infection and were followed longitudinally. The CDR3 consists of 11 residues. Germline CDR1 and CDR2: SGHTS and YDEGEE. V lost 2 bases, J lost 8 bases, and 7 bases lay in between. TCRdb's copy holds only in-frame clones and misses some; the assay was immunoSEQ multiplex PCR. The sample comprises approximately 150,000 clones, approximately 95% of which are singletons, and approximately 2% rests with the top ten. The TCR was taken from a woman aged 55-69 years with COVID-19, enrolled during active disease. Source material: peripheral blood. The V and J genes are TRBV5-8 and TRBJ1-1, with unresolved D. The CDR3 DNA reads TGTGCCAGCAGCTTATCGGGGGAAGCTTTCTTT. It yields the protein CASSLSGEAFF.